The rows below give T cell receptor beta chains drawn from one sample of a study of T cell responses to AZD1222 COVID-19 vaccine. Libraries were prepared by immunoSEQ multiplex PCR; TCRdb keeps only in-frame clonotypes and omits some of them. In the table there are 200,000 or so clones, around 93% of which are singletons. The source material was peripheral blood, sampled 28 days after the second AZD1222 dose. These receptors were obtained from an adult who received the AZD1222 COVID-19 vaccine. Each CDR3 is given with its conserved first and last residue. D genes are given only for firm matches. A row's size may be missing; if present it is once, few, many or a size class.

>TRBV9|14|TRBD1|TRBJ2-7|.
CASSAQGARNEQYF
TGTGCCAGCAGCGCCCAGGGGGCGCGCAACGAGCAGTACTTC
>TRBV24-1|14|.|TRBJ2-1|.
CATSDGTGSNEQFF
TGTGCCACCAGTGACGGAACAGGGTCGAATGAGCAGTTCTTC
>TRBV4-2|21|.|TRBJ2-6|.
CASSQEFPEGGFLSGANVLTF
TGTGCCAGCAGCCAAGAATTTCCGGAGGGAGGTTTTCTCTCTGGGGCCAACGTCCTGACTTTC
>TRBV3-1/TRBV3-2|14|TRBD1|TRBJ1-2|.
CASSHEGQGYGYTF
TGTGCCAGCAGCCACGAGGGACAGGGCTATGGCTACACCTTC
>TRBV6-1|11|.|TRBJ1-1|.
CASSEIADAFF
TGTGCCAGCAGTGAAATTGCCGACGCTTTCTTT
>TRBV7-9|12|.|TRBJ1-2|.
CASQGGGSGYTF
TGTGCCAGCCAGGGTGGTGGAAGTGGCTACACCTTC
>TRBV18|14|.|TRBJ2-1|.
CASAPGHPYNEQFF
TGTGCCAGCGCACCGGGACACCCCTACAATGAGCAGTTCTTC
>TRBV11-1|18|TRBD1|TRBJ1-3|once
CASSLAGRGLRYGNTIYF
TGTGCCAGCAGCTTAGCGGGCAGGGGGTTAAGATATGGAAACACCATATATTTT
>TRBV18|12|.|TRBJ2-7|.
CASSPRELEQYF
TGTGCCAGCTCACCAAGGGAGCTCGAGCAGTACTTC
>TRBV29-1|13|TRBD1|TRBJ2-3|.
CSVEGQGIDTQYF
TGCAGCGTTGAAGGACAGGGGATTGATACGCAGTATTTT
>TRBV3-1/TRBV3-2|17|.|TRBJ2-4|.
CASSPSGGTLAKNIQYF
TGTGCCAGCAGCCCATCCGGGGGTACCCTAGCCAAAAACATTCAGTACTTC
>TRBV7-9|17|.|TRBJ1-4|.
CASSFPRGGENNEKLFF
TGTGCCAGCAGCTTCCCAAGAGGGGGAGAGAATAATGAAAAACTGTTTTTT
>TRBV6-5|14|.|TRBJ1-3|.
CASRGSRSGNTIYF
TGTGCCAGCAGAGGGAGTCGCTCTGGAAACACCATATATTTT
>TRBV3-1/TRBV3-2|13|.|TRBJ1-2|.
CASSQDHNYGYTF
TGTGCCAGCAGCCAAGACCATAACTATGGCTACACCTTC
>TRBV7-6|16|.|TRBJ1-2|.
CASSLGVSRPNYGYTF
TGTGCCAGCAGCTTAGGGGTCAGCAGACCTAACTATGGCTACACCTTC
>TRBV10-3|14|.|TRBJ2-1|.
CAIGLPGTANEQFF
TGTGCCATCGGCCTGCCCGGGACTGCAAATGAGCAGTTCTTC
>TRBV19|14|TRBD1|TRBJ1-1|.
CASRQNRGGTEAFF
TGTGCCAGTAGGCAGAACAGGGGAGGAACTGAAGCTTTCTTT
>TRBV3-1/TRBV3-2|15|.|TRBJ1-2|.
CASSQEAVIVDGYTF
TGTGCCAGCAGCCAAGAAGCAGTAATTGTGGATGGCTACACCTTC